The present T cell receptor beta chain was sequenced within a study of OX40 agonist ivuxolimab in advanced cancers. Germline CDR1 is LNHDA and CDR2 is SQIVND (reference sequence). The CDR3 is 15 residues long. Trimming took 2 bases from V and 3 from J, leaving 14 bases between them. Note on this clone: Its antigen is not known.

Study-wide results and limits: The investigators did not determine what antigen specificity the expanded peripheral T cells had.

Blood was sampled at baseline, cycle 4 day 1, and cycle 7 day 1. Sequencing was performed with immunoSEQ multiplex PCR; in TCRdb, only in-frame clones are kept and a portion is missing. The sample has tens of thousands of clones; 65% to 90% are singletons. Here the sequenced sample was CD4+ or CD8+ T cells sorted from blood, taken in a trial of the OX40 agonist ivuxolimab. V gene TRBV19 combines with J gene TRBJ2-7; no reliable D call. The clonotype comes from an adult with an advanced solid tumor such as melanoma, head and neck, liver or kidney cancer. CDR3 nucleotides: TGTGCCAGTAGTATATCCTACACCGGTGTCTACGAGCAGTACTTC. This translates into CASSISYTGVYEQYF.